A selection of T cell receptor beta chains follows, all from one sample in a study of chemoradiotherapy in HPV16-positive cancers. The protocol was immunoSEQ multiplex PCR, while the TCRdb copy is restricted to in-frame clones and leaves out a portion. This repertoire shows some 10,000 clones, about 89% found once; its top ten account for roughly 1.8%. The sample consisted of blood, taken from a patient who underwent chemoradiotherapy. Receptors were obtained from a human donor with HPV-associated anogenital cancer. Both conserved end residues are part of each CDR3. D genes are given only for firm matches. The size field is filled for only some rows; it gives once, few, many or a size class.

D,V,size,J,DNA,CDR3
TRBD2,TRBV9,-,TRBJ2-1,TGTGCCAGCAGCGCTAGCGGGGGGGCCCATGAGCAGTTCTTC,CASSASGGAHEQFF
-,TRBV18,-,TRBJ1-1,TGTGCCAGCTCACCGCCGGGACAACTTGAAGCTTTCTTT,CASSPPGQLEAFF
-,TRBV7-9,-,TRBJ1-1,TGTGCCAGCAGCTTGGGGGGGATTATCGCTGAAGCTTTCTTT,CASSLGGIIAEAFF
TRBD1,TRBV10-3,once,TRBJ2-7,TGTGCCATCAGTAAGGGACAGCTATCCTACGAGCAGTACTTC,CAISKGQLSYEQYF
-,TRBV27,once,TRBJ2-7,TGTGCCAGCAGTTTCGCCAGGGTAGGGGAGCAGTACTTC,CASSFARVGEQYF
TRBD2,TRBV5-5,once,TRBJ2-1,TGTGCCAGCAGCTCGGGGGGGGGTTATTCCTACAATGAGCAGTTCTTC,CASSSGGGYSYNEQFF
-,TRBV12-5,-,TRBJ1-6,TGTGCTAGTGCCACCGCGTTCAATTCACCCCTCCACTTT,CASATAFNSPLHF
TRBD1,TRBV30,-,TRBJ1-4,TGTGCCTGGAGTGCAGGGGGGGGATTTGAAAAACTGTTTTTT,CAWSAGGGFEKLFF
TRBD1,TRBV6-1,-,TRBJ1-1,TGTGCCACCAAGGGGGACAGGGCCGGGAGAACTGAAGCTTTCTTT,CATKGDRAGRTEAFF
-,TRBV5-4,-,TRBJ1-2,TGTGCCAGCAGCTTGGCCCGACAGAACTATGGCTACACCTTC,CASSLARQNYGYTF
-,TRBV5-1,-,TRBJ1-1,TGCGCCAGCAATACAGCAATTGGACGGATTTTGAACACTGAAGCTTTCTTT,CASNTAIGRILNTEAFF
-,TRBV30,once,TRBJ1-5,TGTGCCGGCGGGACAACGGACAATCAGCCCCAGCATTTT,CAGGTTDNQPQHF
TRBD2,TRBV4-2,-,TRBJ2-1,TGTGCCAGCAGCCACCTAGCGGGGGGTGAGTCTGTCTACAATGAGCAGTTCTTC,CASSHLAGGESVYNEQFF
-,TRBV30,few,TRBJ2-7,TGTGCCTGGAGCCGGCAGACCTACGAGCAGTACTTC,CAWSRQTYEQYF
-,TRBV18,-,TRBJ2-3,TGTGCCAGCTCACCCCCGGGTAGGACAGATACGCAGTATTTT,CASSPPGRTDTQYF
-,TRBV21-1,few,TRBJ1-5,TGTGCCAGCAGCAGGGGCAGGGATCAGCCCCAGCATTTT,CASSRGRDQPQHF
-,TRBV29-1,-,TRBJ1-2,TGCAGCGTTGAGGGGGGAGGGGGCTATGGCTACACCTTC,CSVEGGGGYGYTF
-,TRBV21-1,-,TRBJ2-1,TGTGCCAGCGGGAAGGACAGGGGCGGATACAATGAGCAGTTCTTC,CASGKDRGGYNEQFF
-,TRBV27,once,TRBJ1-5,TGTGCCAGCAGTCCTCACAGGGACTTTAGCAATCAGCCCCAGCATTTT,CASSPHRDFSNQPQHF
-,TRBV7-9,-,TRBJ2-5,TGTGCCAGCAGCTTAGCGCGTCGGGGCGCCGGGGAGACCCAGTACTTC,CASSLARRGAGETQYF
TRBD2,TRBV9,-,TRBJ2-3,TGTGCCAGCAGCGTAGGAGGCGGGGGGGGAGGTACGCAGTATTTT,CASSVGGGGGGTQYF